This TCR beta chain was captured in a study of blood T cell repertoires in COVID-19. Study-wide background: Samples of COVID-19 (acute and convalescent) were obtained from the United States, Italy and Spain. Sources were T cells, B-cell-depleted T cells, or PBMCs; the material itself was cDNA or gDNA.

As processed by the authors: From reference gene primer amplification, estimates of nucleated cell counts were derived. The protocol was immunoSEQ multiplex PCR, while the TCRdb copy is restricted to in-frame clones and leaves out a portion. V and J calls and clone size are copied from that table; D and trimming were computed from the DNA. The sample contains some 220,000 clones, around 84% of which appear only once. Germline V gene data show CDR1 as KGHSH and CDR2 as LQKENI. Deletions cut 4 bases from V and 6 bases from J, with 12 bases between. The length of the CDR3 is 13 residues. Sequencing was carried out using peripheral blood. This clonotype originated in a woman aged 55-69 years who had recovered from COVID-19. The chain employs TRBV18 and TRBJ1-2; no definite D call. CDR3 loop: CASSLGLMDGYTF. The CDR3, as DNA: TGTGCCAGCTCACTGGGCCTGATGGATGGCTACACCTTC.